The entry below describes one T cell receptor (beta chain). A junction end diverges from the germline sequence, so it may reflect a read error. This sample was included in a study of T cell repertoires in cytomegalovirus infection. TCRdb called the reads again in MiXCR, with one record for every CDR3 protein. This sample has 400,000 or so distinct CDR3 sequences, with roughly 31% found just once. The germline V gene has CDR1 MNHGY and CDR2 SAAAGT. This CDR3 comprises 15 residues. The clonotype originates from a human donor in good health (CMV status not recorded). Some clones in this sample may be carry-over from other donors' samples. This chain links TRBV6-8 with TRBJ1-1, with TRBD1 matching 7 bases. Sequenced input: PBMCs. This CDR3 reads CVSSYSPGGDTEAIF. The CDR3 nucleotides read TGTGTCAGCAGTTACTCCCCAGGGGGGGACACTGAAGCTATCTTT.